This TCR beta chain was recovered during a study of resident and recirculating memory T cells in vitiligo. The overall study: The samples were homogenized without cell sorting before genomic DNA extraction. Study-wide findings and caveats: No unique dominant TCR clone was found in vitiligo lesions. Sequences differed between biopsy sites and patients, suggesting private specificity.

Of note for this clone: Its antigen is not known.

Produced via immunoSEQ multiplex PCR; TCRdb's table is partial and in-frame only. Here the sample spans about 45,000 clones, 80% to 95% being singletons. V trimming: 2 bases; J trimming: 1 base; junction bases outside the gene matches: 12. CDR3 length: 19 amino acids. Per germline, CDR1 SNHLY and CDR2 FYNNEI. V usage is TRBV2 and J usage is TRBJ1-3; TRBD1 aligns across 9 bases. The sequence was collected from a male donor with vitiligo. The sequenced sample was blood. The CDR3 sequence: CASSESVGQGHLSGNTIYF. As DNA, the CDR3 is TGTGCCAGCAGTGAATCGGTGGGACAGGGCCACCTTTCTGGAAACACCATATATTTT.